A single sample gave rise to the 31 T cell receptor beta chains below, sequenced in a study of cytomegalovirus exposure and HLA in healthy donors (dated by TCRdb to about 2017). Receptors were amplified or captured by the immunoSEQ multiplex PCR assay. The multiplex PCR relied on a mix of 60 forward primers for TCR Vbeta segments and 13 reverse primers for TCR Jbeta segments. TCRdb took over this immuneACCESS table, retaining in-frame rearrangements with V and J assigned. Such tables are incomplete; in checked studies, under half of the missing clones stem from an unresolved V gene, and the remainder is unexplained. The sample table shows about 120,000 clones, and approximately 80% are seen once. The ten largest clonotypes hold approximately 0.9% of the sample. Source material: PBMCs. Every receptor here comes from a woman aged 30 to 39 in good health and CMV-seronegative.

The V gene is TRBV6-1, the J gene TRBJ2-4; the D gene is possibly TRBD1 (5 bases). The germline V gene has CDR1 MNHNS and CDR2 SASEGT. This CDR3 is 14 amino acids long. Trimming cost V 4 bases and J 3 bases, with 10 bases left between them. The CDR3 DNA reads TGTGCCAGCAGTGGCGACAGCCACAAAAACATTCAGTACTTC. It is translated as CASSGDSHKNIQYF.

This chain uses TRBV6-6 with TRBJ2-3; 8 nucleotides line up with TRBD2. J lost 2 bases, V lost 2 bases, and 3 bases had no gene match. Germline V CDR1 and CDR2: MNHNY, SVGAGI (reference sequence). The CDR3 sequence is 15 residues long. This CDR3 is CASSYGSGDTDTQYF. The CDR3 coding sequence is TGTGCCAGCAGTTACGGTAGCGGGGACACAGATACGCAGTATTTT.

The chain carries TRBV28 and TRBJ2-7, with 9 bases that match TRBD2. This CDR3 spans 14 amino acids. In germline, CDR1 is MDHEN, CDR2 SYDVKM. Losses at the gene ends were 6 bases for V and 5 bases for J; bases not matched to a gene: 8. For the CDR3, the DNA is TGTGCCAGCAGGGGCGGGGGGGCTCCCCACGAGCAGTACTTC. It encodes CASRGGGAPHEQYF.

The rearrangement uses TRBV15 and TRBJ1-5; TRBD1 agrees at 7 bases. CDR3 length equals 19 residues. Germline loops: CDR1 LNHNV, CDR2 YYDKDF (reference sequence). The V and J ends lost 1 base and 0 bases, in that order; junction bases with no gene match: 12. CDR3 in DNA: TGTGCCACCAGCAGAGGATGGACAGGACGGGTTTTTAGCAATCAGCCCCAGCATTTT. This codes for CATSRGWTGRVFSNQPQHF.

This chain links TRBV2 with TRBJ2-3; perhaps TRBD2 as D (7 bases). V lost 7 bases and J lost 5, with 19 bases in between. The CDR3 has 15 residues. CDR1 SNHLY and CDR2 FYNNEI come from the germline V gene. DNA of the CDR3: TGTGCCAGCATCTCATACAGGGCGGGAGAAGATACGCAGTATTTT. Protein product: CASISYRAGEDTQYF. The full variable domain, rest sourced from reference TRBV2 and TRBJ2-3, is EPEVTQTPSHQVTQMGQEVILRCVPISNHLYFYWYRQILGQKVEFLVSFYNNEISEKSEIFDDQFSVERPDGSNFTLKIRSTKLEDSAMYFCASISYRAGEDTQYFGPGTRLTVL.

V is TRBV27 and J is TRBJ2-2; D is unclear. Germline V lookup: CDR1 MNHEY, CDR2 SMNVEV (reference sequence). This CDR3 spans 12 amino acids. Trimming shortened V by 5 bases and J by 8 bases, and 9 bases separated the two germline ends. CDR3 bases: TGTGCCAGCAGTCATGGAGTTGGGGAGCTGTTTTTT. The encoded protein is CASSHGVGELFF.

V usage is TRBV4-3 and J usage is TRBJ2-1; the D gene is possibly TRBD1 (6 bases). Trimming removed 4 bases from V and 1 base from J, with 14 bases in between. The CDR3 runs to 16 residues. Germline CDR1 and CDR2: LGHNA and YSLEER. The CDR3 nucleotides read TGCGCCAGCAGCCCGGGCATCCAGGGGTCCTACAATGAGCAGTTCTTC. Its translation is CASSPGIQGSYNEQFF.

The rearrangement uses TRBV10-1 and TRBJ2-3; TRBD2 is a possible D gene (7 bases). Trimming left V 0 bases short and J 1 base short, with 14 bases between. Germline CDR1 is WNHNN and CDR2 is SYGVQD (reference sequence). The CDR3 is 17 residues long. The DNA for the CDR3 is TGCGCCAGCAGTGAGTCACATGGGGGGGCAGGCACAGATACGCAGTATTTT. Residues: CASSESHGGAGTDTQYF.

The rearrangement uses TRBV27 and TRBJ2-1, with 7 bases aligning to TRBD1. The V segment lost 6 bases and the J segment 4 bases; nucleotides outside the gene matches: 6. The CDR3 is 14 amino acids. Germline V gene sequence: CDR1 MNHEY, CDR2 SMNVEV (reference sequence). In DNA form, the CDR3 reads TGTGCCAGCAGCCCGGAACAGGGGTACAATGAGCAGTTCTTC. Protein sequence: CASSPEQGYNEQFF.

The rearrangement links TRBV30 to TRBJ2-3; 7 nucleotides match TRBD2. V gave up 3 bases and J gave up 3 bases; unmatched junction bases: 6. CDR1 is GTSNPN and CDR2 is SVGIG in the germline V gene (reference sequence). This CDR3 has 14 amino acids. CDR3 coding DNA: TGTGCCTGGAGCGTCGCGGGGGATACAGATACGCAGTATTTT. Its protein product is CAWSVAGDTDTQYF.

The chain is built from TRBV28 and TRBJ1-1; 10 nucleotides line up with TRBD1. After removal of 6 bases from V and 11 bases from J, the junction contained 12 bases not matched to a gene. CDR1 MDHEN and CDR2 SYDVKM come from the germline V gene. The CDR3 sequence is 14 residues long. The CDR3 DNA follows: TGTGCCAGCAGGGCCGGGACAGGGGTCTCGGGCGCTTTCTTT. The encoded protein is CASRAGTGVSGAFF.

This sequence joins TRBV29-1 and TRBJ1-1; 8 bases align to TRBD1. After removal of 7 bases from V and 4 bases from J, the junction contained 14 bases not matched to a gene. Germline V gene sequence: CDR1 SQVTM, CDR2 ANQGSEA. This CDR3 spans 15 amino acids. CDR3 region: CSGGIQGGIGTEAFF. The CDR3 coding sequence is TGCAGCGGGGGGATACAGGGGGGAATAGGCACTGAAGCTTTCTTT.

This CDR3 reads CASRRDTPNGYTF. Written as DNA, the CDR3 is TGCGCCAGCAGAAGGGACACTCCGAATGGCTACACCTTC. The V and J genes are TRBV5-1 and TRBJ1-2; tentatively, D is TRBD1 (6 bases). V was trimmed by 5 bases and J by 6 bases, leaving 14 bases between them. The CDR3 loop spans 13 amino acids. CDR1 and CDR2 from the germline V gene are SGHRS and YFSETQ.

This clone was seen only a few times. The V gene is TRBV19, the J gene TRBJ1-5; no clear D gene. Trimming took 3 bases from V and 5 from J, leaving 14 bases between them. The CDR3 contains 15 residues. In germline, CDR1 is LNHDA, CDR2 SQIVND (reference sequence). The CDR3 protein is CASSIGAGLHQPQHF. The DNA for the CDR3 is TGTGCCAGTAGTATCGGTGCGGGGTTACATCAGCCCCAGCATTTT.

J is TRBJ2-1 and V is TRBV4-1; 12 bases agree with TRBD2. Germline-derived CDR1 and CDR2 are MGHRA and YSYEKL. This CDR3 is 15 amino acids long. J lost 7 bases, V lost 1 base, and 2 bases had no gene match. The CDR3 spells CASSQGLAGANEQFF. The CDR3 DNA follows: TGCGCCAGCAGCCAAGGACTAGCGGGAGCGAATGAGCAGTTCTTC.

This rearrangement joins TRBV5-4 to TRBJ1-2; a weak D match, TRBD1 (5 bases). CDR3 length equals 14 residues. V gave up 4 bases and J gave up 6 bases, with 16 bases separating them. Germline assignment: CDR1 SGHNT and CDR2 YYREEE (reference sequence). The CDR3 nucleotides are TGTGCCAGCAGCGGACCGGGGGGGGAGAATGGCTACACCTTC. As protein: CASSGPGGENGYTF.

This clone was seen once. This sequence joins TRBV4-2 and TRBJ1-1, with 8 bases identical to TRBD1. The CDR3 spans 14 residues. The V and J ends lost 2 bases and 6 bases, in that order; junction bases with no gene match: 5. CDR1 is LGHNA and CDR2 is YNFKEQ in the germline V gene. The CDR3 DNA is TGTGCCAGCAGCCAATGGACAGGGTGGGCTGAAGCTTTCTTT. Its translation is CASSQWTGWAEAFF.

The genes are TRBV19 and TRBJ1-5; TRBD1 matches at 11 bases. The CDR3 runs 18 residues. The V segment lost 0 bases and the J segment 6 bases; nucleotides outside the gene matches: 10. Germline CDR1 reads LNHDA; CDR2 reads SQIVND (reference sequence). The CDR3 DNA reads TGTGCCAGTAGTATAGAACCGGGACAGGGGGTTTATGGTCAGCCCCAGCATTTT. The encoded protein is CASSIEPGQGVYGQPQHF.

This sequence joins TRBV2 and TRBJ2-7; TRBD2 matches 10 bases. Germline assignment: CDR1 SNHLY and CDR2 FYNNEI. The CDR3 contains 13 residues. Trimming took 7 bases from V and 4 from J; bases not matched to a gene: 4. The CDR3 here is CASKGTSVYEQYF. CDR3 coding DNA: TGTGCCAGCAAAGGGACTAGCGTTTACGAGCAGTACTTC.

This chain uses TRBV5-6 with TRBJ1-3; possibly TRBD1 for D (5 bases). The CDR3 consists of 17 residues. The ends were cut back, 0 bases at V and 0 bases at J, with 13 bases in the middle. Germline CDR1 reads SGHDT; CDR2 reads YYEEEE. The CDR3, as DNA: TGTGCCAGCAGCTTGGTGGGACTCCTGAGCTCTGGAAACACCATATATTTT. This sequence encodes CASSLVGLLSSGNTIYF.

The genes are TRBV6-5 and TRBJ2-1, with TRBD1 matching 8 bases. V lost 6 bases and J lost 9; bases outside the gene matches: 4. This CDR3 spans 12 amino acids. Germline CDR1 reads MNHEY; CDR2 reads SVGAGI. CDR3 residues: CASSRTGCEQFF. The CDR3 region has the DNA TGTGCCAGCAGCAGGACAGGGTGTGAGCAGTTCTTC.

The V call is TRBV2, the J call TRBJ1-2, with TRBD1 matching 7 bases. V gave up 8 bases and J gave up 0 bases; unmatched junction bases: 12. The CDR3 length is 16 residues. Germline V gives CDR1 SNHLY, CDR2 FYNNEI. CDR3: CASGNSGTAANYGYTF. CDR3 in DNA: TGTGCCAGCGGAAACTCCGGGACAGCAGCTAACTATGGCTACACCTTC.

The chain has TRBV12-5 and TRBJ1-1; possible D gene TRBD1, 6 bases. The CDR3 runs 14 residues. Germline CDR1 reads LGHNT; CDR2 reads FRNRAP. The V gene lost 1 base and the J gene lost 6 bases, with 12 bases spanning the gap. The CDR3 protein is CASGLAGRTAEAFF. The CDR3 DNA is TGTGCTAGTGGTTTGGCTGGTAGGACAGCTGAAGCTTTCTTT.

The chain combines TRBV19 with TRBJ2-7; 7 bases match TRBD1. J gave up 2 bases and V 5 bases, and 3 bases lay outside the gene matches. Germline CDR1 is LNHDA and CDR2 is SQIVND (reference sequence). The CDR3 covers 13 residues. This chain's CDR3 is CASSDGTAYEQYF. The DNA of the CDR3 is TGTGCCAGTAGTGACGGGACAGCCTACGAGCAGTACTTC.

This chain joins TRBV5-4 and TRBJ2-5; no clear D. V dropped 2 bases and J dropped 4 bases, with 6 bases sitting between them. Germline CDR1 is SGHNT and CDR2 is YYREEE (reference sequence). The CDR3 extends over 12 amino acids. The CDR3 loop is CASSFGGETQYF. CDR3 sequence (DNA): TGTGCCAGCAGCTTTGGCGGAGAGACCCAGTACTTC. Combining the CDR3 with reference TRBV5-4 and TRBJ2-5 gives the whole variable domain ETGVTQSPTHLIKTRGQQVTLRCSSQSGHNTVSWYQQALGQGPQFIFQYYREEENGRGNFPPRFSGLQFPNYSSELNVNALELDDSALYLCASSFGGETQYFGPGTRLLVL.

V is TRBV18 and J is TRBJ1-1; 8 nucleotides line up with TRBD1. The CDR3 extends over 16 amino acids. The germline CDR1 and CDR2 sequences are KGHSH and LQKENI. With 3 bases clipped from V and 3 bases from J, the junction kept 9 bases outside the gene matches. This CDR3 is CASSPLSDRAHTEAFF. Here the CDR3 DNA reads TGTGCCAGCTCACCTTTGTCGGACAGGGCTCACACTGAAGCTTTCTTT.

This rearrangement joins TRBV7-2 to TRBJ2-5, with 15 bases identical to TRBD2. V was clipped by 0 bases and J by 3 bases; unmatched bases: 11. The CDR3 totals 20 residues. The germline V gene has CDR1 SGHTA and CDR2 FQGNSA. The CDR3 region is CASSLAGTSGRPPREETQYF. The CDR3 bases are TGTGCCAGCAGCTTAGCCGGGACTAGCGGGAGGCCCCCACGGGAAGAGACCCAGTACTTC.

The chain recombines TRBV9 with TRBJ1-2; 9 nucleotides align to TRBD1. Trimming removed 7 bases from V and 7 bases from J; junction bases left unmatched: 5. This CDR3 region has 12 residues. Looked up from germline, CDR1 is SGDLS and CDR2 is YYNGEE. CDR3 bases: TGTGCCAGCTACAGGGGGCAACTTGGCTACACCTTC. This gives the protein CASYRGQLGYTF.

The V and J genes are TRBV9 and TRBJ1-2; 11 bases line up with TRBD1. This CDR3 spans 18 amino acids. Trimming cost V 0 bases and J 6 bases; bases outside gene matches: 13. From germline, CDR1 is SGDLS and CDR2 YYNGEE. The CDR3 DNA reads TGTGCCAGCAGCGTAGCCCCAATAGGACAGGGGGCCTGGGATGGCTACACCTTC. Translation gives CASSVAPIGQGAWDGYTF. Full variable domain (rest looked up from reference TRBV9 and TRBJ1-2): DSGVTQTPKHLITATGQRVTLRCSPRSGDLSVYWYQQSLDQGLQFLIQYYNGEERAKGNILERFSAQQFPDLHSELNLSSLELGDSALYFCASSVAPIGQGAWDGYTFGSGTRLTVV.

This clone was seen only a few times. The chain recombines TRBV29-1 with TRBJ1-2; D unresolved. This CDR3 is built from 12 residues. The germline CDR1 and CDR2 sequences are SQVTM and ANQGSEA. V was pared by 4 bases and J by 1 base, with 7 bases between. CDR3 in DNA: TGCAGCGTTGGAGACGGTAACTATGGCTACACCTTC. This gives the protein CSVGDGNYGYTF. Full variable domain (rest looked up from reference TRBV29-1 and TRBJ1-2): SAVISQKPSRDICQRGTSLTIQCQVDSQVTMMFWYRQQPGQSLTLIATANQGSEATYESGFVIDKFPISRPNLTFSTLTVSNMSPEDSSIYLCSVGDGNYGYTFGSGTRLTVV.

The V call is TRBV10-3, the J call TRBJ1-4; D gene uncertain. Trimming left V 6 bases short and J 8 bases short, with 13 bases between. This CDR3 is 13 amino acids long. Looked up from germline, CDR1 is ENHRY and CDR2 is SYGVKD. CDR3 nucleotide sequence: TGTGCCATCAGCCCAGCGTACGGGGAAAAACTGTTTTTT. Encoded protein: CAISPAYGEKLFF.